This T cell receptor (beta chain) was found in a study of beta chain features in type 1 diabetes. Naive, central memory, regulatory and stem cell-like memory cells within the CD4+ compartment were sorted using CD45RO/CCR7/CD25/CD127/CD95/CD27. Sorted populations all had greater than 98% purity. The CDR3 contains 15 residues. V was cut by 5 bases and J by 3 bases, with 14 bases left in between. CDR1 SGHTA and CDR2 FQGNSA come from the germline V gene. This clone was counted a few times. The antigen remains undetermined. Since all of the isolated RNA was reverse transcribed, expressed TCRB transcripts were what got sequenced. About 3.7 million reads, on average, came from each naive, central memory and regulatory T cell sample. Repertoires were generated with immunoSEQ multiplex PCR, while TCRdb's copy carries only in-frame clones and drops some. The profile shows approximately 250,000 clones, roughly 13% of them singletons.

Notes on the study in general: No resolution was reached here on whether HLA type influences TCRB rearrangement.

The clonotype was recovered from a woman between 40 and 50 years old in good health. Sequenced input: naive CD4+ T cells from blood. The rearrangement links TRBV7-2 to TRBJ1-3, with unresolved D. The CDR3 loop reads CASSPRRYGGNTIYF. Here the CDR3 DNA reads TGTGCCAGCAGCCCCCGCCGGTATGGTGGAAACACCATATATTTT.